This record concerns one T cell receptor (beta chain) sequence. The antigen it binds to is not known. No clone much larger than this one lies a single base away; base qualities are absent. The High Capacity cDNA Reverse Transcription Kit was used to reverse transcribe all of the isolated RNA, meaning that expressed TCRB transcripts were what got sequenced. Deep immunoSEQ sequencing was performed on naive, central memory and regulatory T cell samples, with an average of around 3.5 million total reads per sample. Sorted cells were lysed in RLT buffer and RNA was extracted with DNase-treated RNeasy Micro or Mini kits, depending on cell number. To prevent cross-contamination, every cell subset was processed on its own, while patient and healthy donor samples were processed together. The immunoSEQ multiplex PCR was used to amplify TCRB sequences from cDNA, yielding 87-bp fragments that span the CDR3 region. The amplicons were sequenced using the Illumina HiSeq platform. Concerning the study's data processing: Synthetic template baselines were used to correct PCR bias computationally, reads within Hamming distance 2 were collapsed, and singletons that could not be merged were discarded. Reads were aligned to IMGT to assign V, D and J genes, CDR3 length, and insertions or deletions at six rearrangement sites. Within each subset, clonotype counts were normalized to the number of sorted cells before true diversity and Gini coefficients were calculated with the tcR R package. The overlap coefficient, calculated on TCRB nucleotide sequences, was used to measure repertoire sharing. Out-of-frame TCRB sequences from naive cells were analyzed to stand in for the pre-selection repertoire. TCRdb obtained this table from immuneACCESS and retained in-frame rearrangements with V and J assigned. These tables miss some clones; where compared with another copy, unresolved V genes account for less than half of the shortfall, and the remainder is unexplained. The V and J calls and the clone size are those of that table, but D and trimming were determined from the DNA. The sample has hundreds of thousands of clones on record, more than 13% of them singletons. The ten largest clones add up to 0.03% to 0.045% of the sample.

A single peripheral blood draw of 95 to 150 mL on average was collected from each donor into heparinised tubes. A BD FACSAria II and a panel including CD45RO, CCR7, CD25, CD127, CD95 and CD27 were used to sort naive, central memory, regulatory and stem cell-like memory CD4+ T cells. A purity above 95% was achieved for all sorted populations. PBMCs were isolated right away by Lymphoprep density gradient centrifugation and were stained directly, without culture. So that batch effects would be minimized, each experiment stained and sorted samples in pairs, pairing one healthy donor with one patient. These data are taken from a study of beta chain features in type 1 diabetes (dated by TCRdb to the late 2010s). With respect to the entire study: No differences in mean age, gender distribution, total cell number or subset yield were found between patients and healthy donors. Regulatory and stem cell-like memory subsets were obtained from only 8 patients and about 8 healthy donors, while naive and central memory subsets were obtained from all 28 donors. Across all samples, approximately 98,000,000 sorted cells were examined, and cell number per subset correlated strongly with RNA yield. The study compared TCRB repertoires of sorted circulating CD4+ T cell subsets between recently diagnosed type 1 diabetes patients and matched healthy donors.

The junction shows trimming of 4 bases on V and 11 bases on J, plus 9 bases between the germline ends. CDR1 and CDR2 (SGHTA, FQGNSA) derive from the germline V gene. From its cysteine to its phenylalanine, the CDR3 spans 11 amino acids. Only the CDR3 DNA stays, 33 bases, in frame from base 1. Overall study outcomes, separate from this receptor: Because small numbers of individuals were included in the HLA sub-analyses, any influence of HLA type on TCRB rearrangement was left unresolved. Naive, central memory and regulatory TCRB repertoires appeared more similar among patients than among healthy donors. At VDJ recombination sites, type 1 diabetes patients had fewer insertions and more deleted nucleotides, which implies abnormalities in thymic rearrangement. Shorter templates might have been favored by PCR, but patient and control samples were amplified and corrected together, so both groups would have been affected equally by any skew. Type 1 diabetes patients showed a moderate but significant shortening of TCRB CDR3 length in all four CD4+ subsets. Because cDNA was sequenced instead of genomic DNA, highly expressing activated cells could be over-represented, though the groups showed no difference in activation or CD3 levels.

The chain uses TRBV7-2 and TRBJ1-5; the D gene identity is not certain. The clonotype comes from a man between 18 and 35 years old with type 1 diabetes. Sequencing was performed on naive CD4+ T cells from blood. Sample cell subset or site, as interpreted from the label and publication: true naive CD4+ T cells. At the DNA level, the sequence is TGTGCCAGCAGCTCTGGTCGGTCCCAGCATTTT. It is translated as CASSSGRSQHF.